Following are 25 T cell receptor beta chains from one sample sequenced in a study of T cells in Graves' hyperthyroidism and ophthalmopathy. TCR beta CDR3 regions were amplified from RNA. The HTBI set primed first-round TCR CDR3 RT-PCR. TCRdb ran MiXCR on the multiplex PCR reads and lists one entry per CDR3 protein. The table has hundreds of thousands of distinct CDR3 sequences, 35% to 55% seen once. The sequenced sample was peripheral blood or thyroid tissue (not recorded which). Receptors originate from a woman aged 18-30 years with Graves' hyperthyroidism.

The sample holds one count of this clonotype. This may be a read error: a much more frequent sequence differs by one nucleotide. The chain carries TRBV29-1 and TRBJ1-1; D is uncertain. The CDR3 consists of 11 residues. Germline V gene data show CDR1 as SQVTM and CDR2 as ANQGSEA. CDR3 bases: TGCAGCGTTCACAGAGTCACTGGAGCTTTCTTT. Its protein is CSVHRVTGAFF.

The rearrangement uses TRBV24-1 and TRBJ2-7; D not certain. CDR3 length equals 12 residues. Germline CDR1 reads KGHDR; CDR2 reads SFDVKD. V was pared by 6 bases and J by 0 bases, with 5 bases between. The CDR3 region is CATSSGSYEQYV. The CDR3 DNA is TGTGCCACCAGTTCCGGCTCCTACGAGCAGTACGTC.

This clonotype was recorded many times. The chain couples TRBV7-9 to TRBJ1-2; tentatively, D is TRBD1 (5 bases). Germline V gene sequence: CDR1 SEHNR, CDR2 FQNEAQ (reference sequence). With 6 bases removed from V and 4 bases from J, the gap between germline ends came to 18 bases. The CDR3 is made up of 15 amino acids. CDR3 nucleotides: TGTGCCAGCAGTCAACCTCCGACCAGGGTCTATGGCTACACCTTC. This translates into CASSQPPTRVYGYTF. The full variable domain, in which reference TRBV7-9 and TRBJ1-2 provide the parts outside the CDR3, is DTGVSQNPRHKITKRGQNVTFRCDPISEHNRLYWYRQTLGQGPEFLTYFQNEAQLEKSRLLSDRFSAERPKGSFSTLEIQRTEQGDSAMYLCASSQPPTRVYGYTFGSGTRLTVV.

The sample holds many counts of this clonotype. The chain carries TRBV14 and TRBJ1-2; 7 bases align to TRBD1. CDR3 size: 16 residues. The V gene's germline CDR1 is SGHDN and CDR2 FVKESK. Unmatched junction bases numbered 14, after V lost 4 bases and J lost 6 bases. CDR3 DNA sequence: TGTGCCAGCAGCCGGAACGATCCAGGGGGAAAGGATGGCTACACCTTC. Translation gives CASSRNDPGGKDGYTF.

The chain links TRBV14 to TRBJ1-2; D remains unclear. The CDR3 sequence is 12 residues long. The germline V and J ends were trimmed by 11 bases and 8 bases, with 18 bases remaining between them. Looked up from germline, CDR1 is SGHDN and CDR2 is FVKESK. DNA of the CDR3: TGTGCCTGGAGTAGCACTGTGTGGGGCTACACCTTC. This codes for CAWSSTVWGYTF.

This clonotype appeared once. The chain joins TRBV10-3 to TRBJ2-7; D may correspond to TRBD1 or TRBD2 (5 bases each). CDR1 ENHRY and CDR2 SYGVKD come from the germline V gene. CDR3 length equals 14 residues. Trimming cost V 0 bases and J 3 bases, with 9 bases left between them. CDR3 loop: CAISESGDGYEQYF. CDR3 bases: TGTGCCATCAGTGAGTCGGGGGACGGCTACGAGCAGTACTTC.

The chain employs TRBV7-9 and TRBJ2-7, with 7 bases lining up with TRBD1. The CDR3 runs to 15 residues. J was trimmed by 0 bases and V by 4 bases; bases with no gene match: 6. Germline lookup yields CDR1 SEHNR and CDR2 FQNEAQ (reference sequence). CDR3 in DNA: TGTGCCAGCAGCTACCAAGGGGGCGCCTCCTACGAGCAGTACTTC. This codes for CASSYQGGASYEQYF.

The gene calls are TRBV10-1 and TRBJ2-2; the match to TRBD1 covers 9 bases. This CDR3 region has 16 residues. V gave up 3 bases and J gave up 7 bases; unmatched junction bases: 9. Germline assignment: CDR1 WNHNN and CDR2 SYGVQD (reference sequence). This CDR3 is CASSDPGTGLDGELFF. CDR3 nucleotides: TGCGCCAGCAGTGACCCCGGGACAGGGCTTGACGGGGAGCTGTTTTTT.

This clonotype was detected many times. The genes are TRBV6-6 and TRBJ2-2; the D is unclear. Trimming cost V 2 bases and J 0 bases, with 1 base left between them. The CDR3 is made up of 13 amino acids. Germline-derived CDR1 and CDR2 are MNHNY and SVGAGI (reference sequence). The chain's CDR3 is CASSYANTGELFF. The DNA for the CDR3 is TGTGCCAGCAGTTACGCGAACACCGGGGAGCTGTTTTTT.

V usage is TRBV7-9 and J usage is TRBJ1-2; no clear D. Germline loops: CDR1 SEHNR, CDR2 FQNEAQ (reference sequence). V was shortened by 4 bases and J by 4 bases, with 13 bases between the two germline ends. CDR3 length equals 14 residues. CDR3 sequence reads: CASSSPGESYGYTF. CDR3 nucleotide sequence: TGTGCCAGCAGCTCCCCCGGGGAGAGCTATGGCTACACCTTC.

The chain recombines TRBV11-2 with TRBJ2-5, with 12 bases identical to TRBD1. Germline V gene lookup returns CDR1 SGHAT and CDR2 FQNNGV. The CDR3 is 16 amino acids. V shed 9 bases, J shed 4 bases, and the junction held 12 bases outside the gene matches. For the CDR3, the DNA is TGTGCCAGTAGTGTCGGGGGACAGGGGGCAGGAGAGACCCAGTACTTC. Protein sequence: CASSVGGQGAGETQYF.

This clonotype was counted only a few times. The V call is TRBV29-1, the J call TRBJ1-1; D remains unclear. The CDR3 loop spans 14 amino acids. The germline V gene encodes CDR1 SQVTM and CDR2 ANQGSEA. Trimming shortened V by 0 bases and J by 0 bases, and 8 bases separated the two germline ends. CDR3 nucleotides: TGCAGCGTTGAAGAACGGAGCTTGAACACTGAAGCTTTCTTT. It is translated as CSVEERSLNTEAFF.

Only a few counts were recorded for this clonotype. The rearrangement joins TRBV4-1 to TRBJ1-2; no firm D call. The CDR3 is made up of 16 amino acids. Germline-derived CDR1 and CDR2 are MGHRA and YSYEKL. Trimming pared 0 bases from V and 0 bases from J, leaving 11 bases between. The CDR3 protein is CASSQDPRSTNYGYTF. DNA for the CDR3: TGCGCCAGCAGCCAAGATCCCCGGAGTACTAACTATGGCTACACCTTC.

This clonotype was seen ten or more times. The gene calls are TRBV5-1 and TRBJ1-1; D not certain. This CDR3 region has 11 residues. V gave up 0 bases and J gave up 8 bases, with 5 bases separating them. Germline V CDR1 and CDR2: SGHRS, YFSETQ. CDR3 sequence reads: CASSLEGEAFF. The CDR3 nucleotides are TGCGCCAGCAGCTTGGAAGGGGAAGCTTTCTTT.

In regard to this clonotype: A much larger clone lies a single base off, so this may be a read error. The CDR3 reads CAISRTPTHEQYF. The CDR3 bases are TGTGCCATCAGCCGGACCCCGACCCACGAGCAGTACTTC. The chain links TRBV12-3 or TRBV12-4 to TRBJ2-7; D unresolved. Trimming took off 10 bases at V and 5 bases at J, with 18 bases between the two ends. The CDR3 totals 13 residues.

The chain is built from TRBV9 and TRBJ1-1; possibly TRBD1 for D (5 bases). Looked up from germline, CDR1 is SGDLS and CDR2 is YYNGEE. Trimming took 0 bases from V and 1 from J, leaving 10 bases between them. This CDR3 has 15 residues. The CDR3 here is CASSVEGVANTEAFF. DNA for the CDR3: TGTGCCAGCAGCGTAGAAGGGGTGGCGAACACTGAAGCTTTCTTT.

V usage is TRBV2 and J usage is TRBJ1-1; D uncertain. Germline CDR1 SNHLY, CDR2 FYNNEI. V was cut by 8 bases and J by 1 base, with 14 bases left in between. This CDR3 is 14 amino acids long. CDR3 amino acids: CASSPPSTNTEAFF. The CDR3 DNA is TGTGCCAGCTCACCACCATCCACGAACACTGAAGCTTTCTTT.

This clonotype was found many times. The CDR3 coding sequence is TGTGCCAGCAGCCACCGGGAGCTGTTTTTT. Translating gives CASSHRELFF. The rearrangement links TRBV2 to TRBJ2-2; D gene ambiguous. V was trimmed by 6 bases and J by 9 bases, leaving 5 bases between them. The CDR3 contains 10 residues. Germline values: CDR1 SNHLY, CDR2 FYNNEI. Drawing the rest from reference TRBV2 and TRBJ2-2, the complete variable domain is EPEVTQTPSHQVTQMGQEVILRCVPISNHLYFYWYRQILGQKVEFLVSFYNNEISEKSEIFDDQFSVERPDGSNFTLKIRSTKLEDSAMYFCASSHRELFFGEGSRLTVL.

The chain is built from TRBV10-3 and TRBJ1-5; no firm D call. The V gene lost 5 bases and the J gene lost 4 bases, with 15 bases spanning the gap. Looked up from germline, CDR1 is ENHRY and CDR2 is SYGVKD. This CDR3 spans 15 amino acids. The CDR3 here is CAISSLAEWNQPQHF. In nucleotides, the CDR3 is TGTGCCATCAGTAGTTTGGCAGAGTGGAATCAGCCCCAGCATTTT.

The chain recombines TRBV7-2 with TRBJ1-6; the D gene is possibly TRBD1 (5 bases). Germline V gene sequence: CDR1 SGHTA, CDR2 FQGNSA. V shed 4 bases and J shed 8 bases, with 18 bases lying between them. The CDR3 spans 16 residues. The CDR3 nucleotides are TGTGCCAGCAGCTCCCCTGGACAACTCGGGTATTCACCCCTCCACTTT. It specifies CASSSPGQLGYSPLHF.

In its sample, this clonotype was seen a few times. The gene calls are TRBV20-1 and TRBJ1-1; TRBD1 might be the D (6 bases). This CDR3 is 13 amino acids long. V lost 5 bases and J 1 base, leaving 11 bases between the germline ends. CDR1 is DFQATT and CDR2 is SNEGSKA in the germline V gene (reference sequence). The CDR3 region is CSADRRQNTEAFF. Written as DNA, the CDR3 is TGCAGTGCTGACAGGAGGCAGAACACTGAAGCTTTCTTT.

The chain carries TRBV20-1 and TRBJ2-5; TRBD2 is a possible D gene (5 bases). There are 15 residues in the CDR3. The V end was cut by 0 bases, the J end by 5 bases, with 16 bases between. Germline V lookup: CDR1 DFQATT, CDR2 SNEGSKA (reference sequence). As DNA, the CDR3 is TGCAGTGCTAGAGATGTCCGTGGGAGCCGGGAGACCCAGTACTTC. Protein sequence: CSARDVRGSRETQYF.

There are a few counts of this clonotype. CDR3 amino acids: CASSQDPAESSYEQYF. For the CDR3, the DNA is TGTGCCAGCAGCCAAGACCCAGCGGAAAGCTCCTACGAGCAGTACTTC. V gene TRBV14 combines with J gene TRBJ2-7; possible D gene TRBD2, 5 bases. Trimming stripped 0 bases from V and 0 bases from J, with 12 bases between. The germline gives CDR1 SGHDN, CDR2 FVKESK. The CDR3 totals 16 residues.

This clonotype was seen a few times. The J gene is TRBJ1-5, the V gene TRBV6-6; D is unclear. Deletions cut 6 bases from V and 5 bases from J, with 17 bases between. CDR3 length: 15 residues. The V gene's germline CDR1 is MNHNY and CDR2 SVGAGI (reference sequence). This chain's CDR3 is CASSQGSGVDQPQHF. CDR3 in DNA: TGTGCCAGCAGCCAAGGGTCCGGGGTAGATCAGCCCCAGCATTTT.

The CDR3 nucleotides read TGTGCCAGCAGCTCCTTTGACAGGCACACTGAAGCTTTCTTT. Encoded protein: CASSSFDRHTEAFF. J is TRBJ1-1 and V is TRBV7-9; the D gene is possibly TRBD1 (6 bases). Looked up from germline, CDR1 is SEHNR and CDR2 is FQNEAQ (reference sequence). V was pared by 4 bases and J by 3 bases, with 12 bases between. The CDR3 is 14 residues long. The full variable domain, rest sourced from reference TRBV7-9 and TRBJ1-1, is DTGVSQNPRHKITKRGQNVTFRCDPISEHNRLYWYRQTLGQGPEFLTYFQNEAQLEKSRLLSDRFSAERPKGSFSTLEIQRTEQGDSAMYLCASSSFDRHTEAFFGQGTRLTVV.